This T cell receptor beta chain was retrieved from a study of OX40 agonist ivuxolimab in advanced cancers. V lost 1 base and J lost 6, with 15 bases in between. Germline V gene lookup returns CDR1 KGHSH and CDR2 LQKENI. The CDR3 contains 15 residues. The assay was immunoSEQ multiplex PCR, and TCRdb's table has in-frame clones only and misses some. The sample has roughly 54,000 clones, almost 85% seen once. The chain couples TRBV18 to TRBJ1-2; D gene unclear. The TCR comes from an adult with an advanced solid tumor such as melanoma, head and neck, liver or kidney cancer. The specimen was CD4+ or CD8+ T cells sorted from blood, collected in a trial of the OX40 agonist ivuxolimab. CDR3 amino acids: CASSPLSTGGDGYTF. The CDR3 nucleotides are TGTGCCAGCTCACCACTGTCTACGGGAGGCGATGGCTACACCTTC.